This TCR beta chain was retrieved from a study of OX40 agonist ivuxolimab in advanced cancers. Study results and limitations: Determination of antigen specificity was not performed for the expanded peripheral T cells.

The CDR3 contains 16 residues. Per germline, CDR1 SGHNT and CDR2 YYREEE (reference sequence). With 3 bases removed from V and 5 bases from J, the gap between germline ends came to 20 bases. Systemic immunosuppression or a history of autoimmune disease excluded patients. Remarks on this clone: Its antigen remains unidentified.

Profiled with immunoSEQ multiplex PCR; TCRdb holds only in-frame clones, not every one. This repertoire shows 70,000 or so clones, roughly 88% found once; its top ten account for roughly 0.9%. The chain employs TRBV5-4 and TRBJ1-2, with D possibly TRBD1 on 5 matching bases. Sequencing used CD4+ or CD8+ T cells sorted from blood, obtained in a trial of the OX40 agonist ivuxolimab. The sequence was obtained from an adult with an advanced solid tumor such as melanoma, head and neck, liver or kidney cancer. In nucleotides, the CDR3 is TGTGCCAGCAGCTGGGACCGGGCTCGCTCCTTATATGGCTACACCTTC. This translates into CASSWDRARSLYGYTF.